Presented here are 27 T cell receptor beta chains from one specimen sequenced in a study of shared clonotypes between healthy human individuals. Sequenced by immunoSEQ multiplex PCR; TCRdb stores in-frame clones only, minus some. The table includes some 2.4 million clones, approximately 94% detected once. The sequenced material came from naive CD4+ T cells from PBMCs. Specified subset: CD45RA+ positively selected. The receptors come from a man aged 18 to 35 in good health. Some clones in this sample may be carry-over from other donors' samples.

The V call is TRBV30, the J call TRBJ1-5; D uncertain. This CDR3 contains 13 residues. V gave up 2 bases and J gave up 3 bases, with 8 bases separating them. Looked up from germline, CDR1 is GTSNPN and CDR2 is SVGIG (reference sequence). CDR3 coding DNA: TGTGCCTGGAGTCCAGAGTACAATCAGCCCCAGCATTTT. Protein: CAWSPEYNQPQHF.

This clone was seen a few times. The CDR3 sequence: CAIRRAAPYKLFF. CDR3 coding DNA: TGTGCCATTCGAAGGGCGGCACCTTATAAACTGTTTTTT. This chain joins TRBV28 and TRBJ1-4, with no clear D. Trimming cost V 10 bases and J 11 bases, with 20 bases left between them. Germline V lookup: CDR1 MDHEN, CDR2 SYDVKM. The CDR3 is 13 residues long.

Of note for this clone: One end of the junction does not line up with germline, which may come from a read error. The chain is built from TRBV19 and TRBJ2-1, with D possibly being TRBD2 (6 bases). Germline assignment: CDR1 LNHDA and CDR2 SQIVND (reference sequence). The CDR3 has 15 amino acids. This CDR3 reads CASSPGTLLNNERFF. CDR3 bases: TGTGCCAGTAGTCCAGGGACTCTTCTTAACAATGAGCGGTTCTTC.

The genes are TRBV5-1 and TRBJ1-6; D ambiguous. V shed 0 bases and J shed 6 bases, with 10 bases lying between them. There are 15 residues in the CDR3. Looked up from germline, CDR1 is SGHRS and CDR2 is YFSETQ. This chain's CDR3 is CASSLDSLLNSPLHF. CDR3 sequence (DNA): TGCGCCAGCAGCTTGGACAGTCTACTTAATTCACCCCTCCACTTT.

CDR3 in amino acids: CASSYPGVLGETQYF. The CDR3 nucleotides are TGTGCCAGCAGTTACCCTGGGGTGCTGGGGGAGACCCAGTACTTC. The chain is built from TRBV6-6 and TRBJ2-5; unclear D gene. V lost 2 bases and J lost 5, with 15 bases in between. Germline CDR1 MNHNY, CDR2 SVGAGI (reference sequence). This CDR3 has 15 amino acids.

This chain connects TRBV18 to TRBJ2-7; TRBD1 might be the D (5 bases). The germline CDR1 and CDR2 sequences are KGHSH and LQKENI. The CDR3 totals 13 residues. Trimming shortened V by 4 bases and J by 5 bases, and 12 bases separated the two germline ends. The CDR3 nucleotides read TGTGCCAGCTCACGTCAGGGAAACGACGAGCAGTACTTC. Translating gives CASSRQGNDEQYF.

The V and J genes are TRBV18 and TRBJ1-5; tentatively, D is TRBD1 (5 bases). The CDR3 is made up of 16 amino acids. Germline assignment: CDR1 KGHSH and CDR2 LQKENI. V was pared by 1 base and J by 0 bases, with 10 bases between. Written as DNA, the CDR3 is TGTGCCAGCTCACCACGGCTGACAGATAGCAATCAGCCCCAGCATTTT. Protein sequence: CASSPRLTDSNQPQHF.

DNA for the CDR3: TGCGCCAGCAGCTTGCCAGACCCAGGGTATGGCTACACCTTC. Residues: CASSLPDPGYGYTF. This rearrangement joins TRBV5-1 to TRBJ1-2; D perhaps matches TRBD1 (5 bases). The germline V gene has CDR1 SGHRS and CDR2 YFSETQ. This CDR3 is built from 14 residues. V shed 1 base and J shed 5 bases, with 12 bases lying between them.

V is TRBV29-1 and J is TRBJ2-1; 10 bases map to TRBD1. V lost 6 bases and J lost 9; bases outside the gene matches: 14. Germline lookup yields CDR1 SQVTM and CDR2 ANQGSEA. This CDR3 is 15 amino acids long. CDR3 sequence: CSVPWGQGIFSEQFF. In DNA form, the CDR3 reads TGCAGCGTCCCGTGGGGACAGGGGATCTTCAGTGAGCAGTTCTTC.

This clone occurred a few times. The rearrangement uses TRBV2 and TRBJ1-1; unclear D gene. The CDR3 runs 11 residues. Germline CDR1 reads SNHLY; CDR2 reads FYNNEI. V lost 11 bases and J 1 base, leaving 8 bases between the germline ends. The chain's CDR3 is CAGAWNTEAFF. CDR3 in DNA: TGTGCCGGAGCCTGGAACACTGAAGCTTTCTTT.

The chain carries TRBV7-3 and TRBJ2-1, with 7 bases that match TRBD2. Germline loops: CDR1 SGHTA, CDR2 FQGTGA. The CDR3 consists of 15 residues. Trimming cost V 4 bases and J 1 base; bases outside gene matches: 4. The CDR3 sequence: CASSSAGWSYNEQFF. In DNA, the CDR3 is TGTGCCAGCAGCTCAGCGGGATGGTCCTACAATGAGCAGTTCTTC.

The rearrangement joins TRBV5-4 to TRBJ1-2; D gene ambiguous. Looked up from germline, CDR1 is SGHNT and CDR2 is YYREEE (reference sequence). Trimming took off 4 bases at V and 4 bases at J, with 8 bases between the two ends. There are 12 residues in the CDR3. CDR3 sequence reads: CASSRRSYGYTF. The CDR3 region has the DNA TGTGCCAGCAGCCGACGCAGCTATGGCTACACCTTC.

V usage is TRBV18 and J usage is TRBJ1-5; D call uncertain. The CDR3 sequence is 14 residues long. Germline V gene data show CDR1 as KGHSH and CDR2 as LQKENI. V lost 3 bases and J 3 bases, leaving 9 bases between the germline ends. The CDR3 DNA reads as TGTGCCAGCTCACCCCGGAGAACCAATCAGCCCCAGCATTTT. Translated: CASSPRRTNQPQHF.

The J gene is TRBJ2-2, the V gene TRBV30, with D tentatively TRBD2 (6 bases). Trimming removed 0 bases from V and 6 bases from J, with 8 bases in between. The CDR3 sequence is 13 residues long. Germline V gives CDR1 GTSNPN, CDR2 SVGIG (reference sequence). The CDR3, as DNA: TGTGCCTGGAGTGTCTGGGGGGCCGGGGAGCTGTTTTTT. Amino acids: CAWSVWGAGELFF.

V is TRBV5-6 and J is TRBJ2-1, with 8 bases that match TRBD2. The CDR3 length is 16 residues. Germline V gene data show CDR1 as SGHDT and CDR2 as YYEEEE. Trimming took 6 bases from V and 5 from J; bases not matched to a gene: 13. This CDR3 reads CASTAVGSGMDNEQFF. In nucleotides, the CDR3 is TGTGCCAGCACCGCCGTTGGTAGCGGGATGGACAATGAGCAGTTCTTC.

This rearrangement joins TRBV5-4 to TRBJ2-7; 7 bases map to TRBD2. There are 12 residues in the CDR3. Germline CDR1 is SGHNT and CDR2 is YYREEE (reference sequence). Trimming removed 3 bases from V and 6 bases from J; junction bases left unmatched: 3. The CDR3 nucleotides read TGTGCCAGCAGCTCGCCGGGAGGCGAGCAGTACTTC. Its protein product is CASSSPGGEQYF.

Only one count was recorded for this clone. This chain uses TRBV2 with TRBJ2-7; a possible D gene is TRBD2 (6 bases). In germline, CDR1 is SNHLY, CDR2 FYNNEI. CDR3 size: 13 residues. V was shortened by 4 bases and J by 4 bases, with 11 bases between the two germline ends. The CDR3 region is CASSVREWYEQYF. For the CDR3, the DNA is TGTGCCAGCAGTGTTCGGGAGTGGTACGAGCAGTACTTC.

This clone was observed once. CDR3 region: CASSVEGTGGWETQYF. The CDR3 DNA follows: TGTGCCAGCAGTGTAGAAGGAACAGGGGGCTGGGAGACCCAGTACTTC. This chain joins TRBV2 and TRBJ2-5; TRBD1 aligns across 9 bases. Unmatched junction bases numbered 11, after V lost 4 bases and J lost 5 bases. Per the germline V gene, CDR1 is SNHLY and CDR2 is FYNNEI. The CDR3 contains 16 residues.

This rearrangement joins TRBV21-1 to TRBJ2-3. TRBV21-1 constitutes a pseudogene. CDR3 size: 8 residues. CDR3 coding DNA: TGTGGCACAGATACGCAGTATTTT. Its protein product is CGTDTQYF.

V is TRBV5-5 and J is TRBJ2-3, with D unresolved. Trimming took 0 bases from V and 0 from J, leaving 5 bases between them. The CDR3 is 14 residues long. In germline, CDR1 is SGHKS, CDR2 YYEKEE (reference sequence). The CDR3: CASSLGLSTDTQYF. The DNA for the CDR3 is TGTGCCAGCAGCTTGGGGCTAAGCACAGATACGCAGTATTTT.

CDR3 DNA sequence: TGTGCCAGCAGTACCCCGGGACAGGGAGACTATGGCTACACCTTC. As protein: CASSTPGQGDYGYTF. The rearrangement uses TRBV28 and TRBJ1-2; 9 bases are shared with TRBD1. V was clipped by 5 bases and J by 3 bases; unmatched bases: 7. Germline V gives CDR1 MDHEN, CDR2 SYDVKM. This CDR3 is built from 15 residues.

J is TRBJ2-5 and V is TRBV19, with D possibly TRBD1 on 5 matching bases. Germline CDR1 and CDR2: LNHDA and SQIVND (reference sequence). The CDR3 extends over 12 amino acids. Trimming pared 5 bases from V and 5 bases from J, leaving 9 bases between. The CDR3 DNA reads TGTGCCAGTAGTCCGAAGGGGGAGACCCAGTACTTC. This encodes CASSPKGETQYF. The entire variable domain, with the rest obtained from reference TRBV19 and TRBJ2-5, is as follows: DGGITQSPKYLFRKEGQNVTLSCEQNLNHDAMYWYRQDPGQGLRLIYYSQIVNDFQKGDIAEGYSVSREKKESFPLTVTSAQKNPTAFYLCASSPKGETQYFGPGTRLLVL.

J is TRBJ1-5 and V is TRBV28; D might be TRBD1 (5 bases). The V and J ends lost 3 bases and 5 bases respectively, with 14 bases between them. Germline V CDR1 and CDR2: MDHEN, SYDVKM. The CDR3 is 15 residues long. CDR3 nucleotides: TGTGCCAGCAGTTTGTGGCAGGGCGGGTATCAGCCCCAGCATTTT. Its protein product is CASSLWQGGYQPQHF. Based on the CDR3 plus reference TRBV28 and TRBJ1-5, the full variable domain is DVKVTQSSRYLVKRTGEKVFLECVQDMDHENMFWYRQDPGLGLRLIYFSYDVKMKEKGDIPEGYSVSREKKERFSLILESASTNQTSMYLCASSLWQGGYQPQHFGDGTRLSIL.

This clone was picked up a small number of times. At the DNA level, this CDR3 is encoded by other sequences in the same sample as well. V is TRBV5-1 and J is TRBJ2-5; D is ambiguous. Between the trimmed V and J ends, which lost 2 bases and 3 bases, there was a span of 2 bases. The CDR3 covers 11 residues. The germline V gene encodes CDR1 SGHRS and CDR2 YFSETQ. CDR3 region: CASSFKETQYF. In DNA form, the CDR3 reads TGCGCCAGCAGCTTTAAAGAGACCCAGTACTTC.

This clone was observed once. Different DNA sequences within this sample yield the same CDR3. This chain uses TRBV27 with TRBJ2-7; 12 bases align to TRBD2. The V and J ends lost 6 bases and 4 bases, in that order; junction bases with no gene match: 4. This CDR3 contains 14 residues. Germline V gene sequence: CDR1 MNHEY, CDR2 SMNVEV (reference sequence). CDR3 region: CASRTGLAGYEQYF. CDR3 bases: TGTGCCAGCAGGACCGGACTAGCGGGATACGAGCAGTACTTC.

The V and J genes are TRBV28 and TRBJ2-7; a possible D gene is TRBD2 (7 bases). V lost 3 bases and J lost 3, with 9 bases in between. Germline values: CDR1 MDHEN, CDR2 SYDVKM. The CDR3 covers 13 residues. In DNA form, the CDR3 reads TGTGCCAGCAGTTTCGGGGGGCACTACGAGCAGTACTTC. Translating it yields CASSFGGHYEQYF.

For the CDR3, the DNA is TGTGCCAGCGGCTCAGGATACAATGAGCAGTTCTTC. It yields the protein CASGSGYNEQFF. The chain links TRBV6-1 to TRBJ2-1, with D uncertain. The V gene's germline CDR1 is MNHNS and CDR2 SASEGT. Trimming cost V 8 bases and J 4 bases, with 9 bases left between them. The CDR3 is 12 residues long.